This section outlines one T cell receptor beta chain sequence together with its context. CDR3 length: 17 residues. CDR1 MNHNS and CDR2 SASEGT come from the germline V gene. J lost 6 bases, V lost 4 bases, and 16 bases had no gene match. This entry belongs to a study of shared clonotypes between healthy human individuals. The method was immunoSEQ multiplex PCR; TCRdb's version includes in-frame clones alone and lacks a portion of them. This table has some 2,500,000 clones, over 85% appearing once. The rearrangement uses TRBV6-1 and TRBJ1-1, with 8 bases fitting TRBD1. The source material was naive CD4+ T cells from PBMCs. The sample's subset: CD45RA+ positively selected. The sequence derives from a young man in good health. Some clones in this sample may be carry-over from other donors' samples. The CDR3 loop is CASSGTGMAPYPAEAFF. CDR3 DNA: TGTGCCAGCAGTGGGACAGGGATGGCCCCTTATCCCGCTGAAGCTTTCTTT.